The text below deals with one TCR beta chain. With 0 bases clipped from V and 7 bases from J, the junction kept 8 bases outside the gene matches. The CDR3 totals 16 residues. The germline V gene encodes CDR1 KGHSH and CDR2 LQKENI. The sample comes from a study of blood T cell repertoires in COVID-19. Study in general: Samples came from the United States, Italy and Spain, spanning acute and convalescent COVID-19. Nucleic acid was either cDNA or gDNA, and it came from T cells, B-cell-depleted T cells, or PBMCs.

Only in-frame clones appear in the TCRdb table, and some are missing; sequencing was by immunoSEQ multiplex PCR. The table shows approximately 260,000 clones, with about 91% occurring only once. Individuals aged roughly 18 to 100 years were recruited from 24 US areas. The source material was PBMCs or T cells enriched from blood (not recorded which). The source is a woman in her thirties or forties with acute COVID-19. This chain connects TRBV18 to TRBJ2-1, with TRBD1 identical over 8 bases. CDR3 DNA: TGTGCCAGCTCACCACCGGGAGCAGGGGGCATAAATGAGCAGTTCTTC. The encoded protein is CASSPPGAGGINEQFF.